This entry features one TCR beta chain sequence. The germline gives CDR1 SEHNR, CDR2 FQNEAQ (reference sequence). V lost 3 bases and J lost 2, with 10 bases in between. The CDR3 contains 14 residues. This sample is part of a study of blood T cell repertoires in COVID-19. Turning to the study itself: PBMCs, B-cell-depleted T cells, or T cells provided the cDNA or gDNA that made up the material.

In the authors' workflow: Reference gene primer amplification yielded estimated nucleated cell counts. Profiling relied on immunoSEQ multiplex PCR, and the TCRdb table lists in-frame clones only, not all of them. The V and J calls and the clone size are those of that table, but D and trimming were determined from the DNA. Among 34,000 or so clones listed, around 87% were seen once. The origin of this receptor is a man aged 50-59 years with active or convalescent COVID-19. Sequenced input: peripheral blood. V and J are TRBV7-9 and TRBJ2-5, with D possibly being TRBD2 (5 bases). In DNA form, the CDR3 reads TGTGCCAGCAGCTTTGCGGGTGAGCAAGAGACCCAGTACTTC. Its protein is CASSFAGEQETQYF. Complete variable domain (other parts from reference TRBV7-9 and TRBJ2-5): DTGVSQNPRHKITKRGQNVTFRCDPISEHNRLYWYRQTLGQGPEFLTYFQNEAQLEKSRLLSDRFSAERPKGSFSTLEIQRTEQGDSAMYLCASSFAGEQETQYFGPGTRLLVL.